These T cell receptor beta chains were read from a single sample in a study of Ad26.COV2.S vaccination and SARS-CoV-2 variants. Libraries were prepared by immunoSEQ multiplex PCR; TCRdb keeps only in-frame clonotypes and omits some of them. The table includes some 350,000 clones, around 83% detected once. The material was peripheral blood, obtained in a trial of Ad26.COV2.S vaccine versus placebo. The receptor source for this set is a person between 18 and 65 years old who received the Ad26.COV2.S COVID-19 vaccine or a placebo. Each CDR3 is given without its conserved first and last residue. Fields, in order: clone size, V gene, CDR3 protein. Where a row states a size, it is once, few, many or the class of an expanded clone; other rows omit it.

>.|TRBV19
ASSPRDAEAF
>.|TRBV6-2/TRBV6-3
ASSYTSGGSYNEQF
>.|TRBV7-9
ASSLAGTQGARGYT
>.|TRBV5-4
ASSPVPGLEQY
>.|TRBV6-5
ASSSGISNQPQH
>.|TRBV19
ASSPYRGSTDTQY
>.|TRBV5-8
ASSPRTGNQPQH
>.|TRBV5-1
ASSLFGGAGADTQY
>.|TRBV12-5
ASGLGVGANVLT
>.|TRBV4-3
ASSQGYYRLGGYT
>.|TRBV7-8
ASSLLEGSGNTIY
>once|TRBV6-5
ASSYKGAPYEQY
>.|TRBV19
ASSIDLRAEQY
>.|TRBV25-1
ASSERGQASEAF
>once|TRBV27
ASSSTTSSAEQF
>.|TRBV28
ASRISRDYGYT
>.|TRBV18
ASSPQRLEGDTQY
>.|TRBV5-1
ASSSGTIRSPLH
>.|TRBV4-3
ASSQDLSYGYT
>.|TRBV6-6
ASRRSGTDNQPQH
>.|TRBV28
ASRSVARTGGSGANVLT
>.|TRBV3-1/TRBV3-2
ASSSGLSTGIQY
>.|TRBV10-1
ASSEYGEAEAF
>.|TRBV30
AWNGDRGEKLF
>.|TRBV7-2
ASSLELVYNEQF
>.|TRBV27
ASSLGTGGTEAF
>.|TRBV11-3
ASSSPGGNEQF